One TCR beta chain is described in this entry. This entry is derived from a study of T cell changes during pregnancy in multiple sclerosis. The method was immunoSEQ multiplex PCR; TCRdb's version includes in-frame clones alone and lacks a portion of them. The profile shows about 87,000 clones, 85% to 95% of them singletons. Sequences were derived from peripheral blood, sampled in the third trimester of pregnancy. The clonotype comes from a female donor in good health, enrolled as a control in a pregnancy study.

CDR3 in DNA: TGTGCCAGCAGTACGACAGGGTACCCCGGCGGCTACACCTTC. Protein product: CASSTTGYPGGYTF. This rearrangement joins TRBV28 to TRBJ1-2, with TRBD1 identical over 7 bases. CDR3 length: 14 residues. Germline V gene data show CDR1 as MDHEN and CDR2 as SYDVKM. Trimming took 5 bases from V and 8 from J; bases not matched to a gene: 11.